The 24 T cell receptor beta chains listed next were all sequenced from one sample in a study of T cells in narcolepsy. The assay was immunoSEQ multiplex PCR, and TCRdb's table has in-frame clones only and misses some. The sample lists 25,000 to 35,000 clones; around 80% were seen once. The sample taken for sequencing was CD45RA- memory CD4+ T cells from PBMCs. These receptors were collected from a human donor with narcolepsy.

This chain uses TRBV6-5 with TRBJ2-5, with D possibly TRBD1 on 6 matching bases. CDR1 MNHEY and CDR2 SVGAGI come from the germline V gene. The V end was cut by 6 bases, the J end by 2 bases, with 13 bases between. The CDR3 loop spans 14 amino acids. Written as DNA, the CDR3 is TGTGCCAGCAGAAGAAGGACAGCACAAGAGACCCAGTACTTC. It codes for CASRRRTAQETQYF.

The chain carries TRBV20-1 and TRBJ1-2, with a possible D match to TRBD1 (6 bases). Trimming took 7 bases from V and 6 from J, leaving 12 bases between them. This CDR3 is 11 amino acids long. The germline CDR1 and CDR2 sequences are DFQATT and SNEGSKA (reference sequence). The CDR3 nucleotides are TGCAGTGGCCCGGCAGGGGATGGCTACACCTTC. It yields the protein CSGPAGDGYTF.

The CDR3 DNA reads TGTGCCAGCAGCTCGACAGGGATTTTTGAAAAACTGTTTTTT. It is translated as CASSSTGIFEKLFF. The V gene is TRBV5-6, the J gene TRBJ1-4, with 7 bases lining up with TRBD1. CDR1 is SGHDT, CDR2 YYEEEE, per germline. J gave up 7 bases and V 3 bases, and 6 bases lay outside the gene matches. The CDR3 extends over 14 amino acids.

This chain connects TRBV19 to TRBJ1-2; the match to TRBD1 covers 10 bases. The germline gives CDR1 LNHDA, CDR2 SQIVND (reference sequence). V lost 8 bases and J lost 2; bases outside the gene matches: 8. The CDR3 has 15 amino acids. The CDR3 here is CASGRTGGLNYGYTF. CDR3 coding DNA: TGTGCCAGTGGAAGGACAGGGGGGTTAAACTATGGCTACACCTTC.

V usage is TRBV2 and J usage is TRBJ2-7; 8 positions agree with TRBD1. V trimming: 4 bases; J trimming: 5 bases; junction bases outside the gene matches: 7. The germline V gene has CDR1 SNHLY and CDR2 FYNNEI. There are 14 residues in the CDR3. CDR3 in DNA: TGTGCCAGCAGTGGCTGGCAGGGGGCCAACGAGCAGTACTTC. Its protein is CASSGWQGANEQYF.

This clone is a singleton in its sample. The CDR3 nucleotides are TGTGCCAGCTCGCCTACGCCAACAGGGAGCGAGCAGTACTTC. Amino acid sequence: CASSPTPTGSEQYF. This chain links TRBV18 with TRBJ2-7, with TRBD1 as a possible D gene (6 bases). Germline loops: CDR1 KGHSH, CDR2 LQKENI. This CDR3 contains 14 residues. The V gene lost 6 bases and the J gene lost 6 bases, with 18 bases spanning the gap.

This clone has only a few counts. The chain couples TRBV15 to TRBJ1-1; no reliable D call. Germline V gives CDR1 LNHNV, CDR2 YYDKDF (reference sequence). The CDR3 is 14 amino acids. V lost 1 base and J lost 6, with 12 bases in between. CDR3 sequence (DNA): TGTGCCACCAGCAGAGGGTCTGGGAGGGCTGAAGCTTTCTTT. Its protein product is CATSRGSGRAEAFF.

The V call is TRBV5-1, the J call TRBJ2-1, with D perhaps matching TRBD2 (5 bases). Germline-derived CDR1 and CDR2 are SGHRS and YFSETQ. Trimming cost V 2 bases and J 11 bases, with 11 bases left between them. The CDR3 runs 12 residues. The CDR3 region has the DNA TGCGCCAGCAGCTTAACGACTATACAGCAGTTCTTC. Its translation is CASSLTTIQQFF.

This clone was counted only a few times. V gene TRBV6-5 combines with J gene TRBJ2-7; TRBD2 matches at 10 bases. The CDR3 runs to 14 residues. V lost 6 bases, J lost 4 bases, and 6 bases stayed unmatched. CDR1 and CDR2 (germline): MNHEY, SVGAGI. CDR3 nucleotide sequence: TGTGCCAGCAGCAAGCGGGAGGGGGATTACGAGCAGTACTTC. This encodes CASSKREGDYEQYF.

J is TRBJ1-1 and V is TRBV9, with 8 bases that match TRBD1. The CDR3 runs to 16 residues. Trimming at V came to 0 bases and at J to 1 base, leaving 5 bases not matched to a gene. Germline V gene sequence: CDR1 SGDLS, CDR2 YYNGEE. The CDR3 reads CASSVGEGQGNTEAFF. CDR3 nucleotides: TGTGCCAGCAGCGTAGGGGAAGGACAGGGGAACACTGAAGCTTTCTTT.

The chain employs TRBV6-5 and TRBJ1-1; the D gene is possibly TRBD1 (6 bases). Germline V gene lookup returns CDR1 MNHEY and CDR2 SVGAGI. The CDR3 has 14 residues. Trimming removed 6 bases from V and 4 bases from J, with 15 bases in between. The CDR3 protein is CASRSRGGGTEAFF. In DNA form, the CDR3 reads TGTGCCAGCAGATCCAGGGGAGGAGGCACTGAAGCTTTCTTT.

This chain connects TRBV6-1 to TRBJ1-3, with unresolved D. The ends were cut back, 1 base at V and 2 bases at J, with 9 bases in the middle. The germline V gene encodes CDR1 MNHNS and CDR2 SASEGT. There are 15 residues in the CDR3. DNA of the CDR3: TGTGCCAGCAGTGAAGTTAGGTTGACTGGAAACACCATATATTTT. Protein product: CASSEVRLTGNTIYF.

The chain employs TRBV4-2 and TRBJ2-3; 9 positions agree with TRBD2. This CDR3 has 17 amino acids. V shed 4 bases, J shed 0 bases, and the junction held 8 bases outside the gene matches. Looked up from germline, CDR1 is LGHNA and CDR2 is YNFKEQ. The CDR3 DNA sequence: TGTGCCAGCAGCCGGGTAGCGGGAGTTTCTAGCACAGATACGCAGTATTTT. Translated, it gives CASSRVAGVSSTDTQYF.

This sequence joins TRBV9 and TRBJ2-5; 10 bases align to TRBD1. V was pared by 3 bases and J by 5 bases, with 19 bases of the junction left unmatched. The germline CDR1 and CDR2 sequences are SGDLS and YYNGEE. The CDR3 has 19 amino acids. The CDR3 nucleotides read TGTGCCAGCAGCGCGGGACAGGGGTTCTCTAGGTCGGCGTGGGAGACCCAGTACTTC. Encoded protein: CASSAGQGFSRSAWETQYF. Based on the CDR3 plus reference TRBV9 and TRBJ2-5, the full variable domain is DSGVTQTPKHLITATGQRVTLRCSPRSGDLSVYWYQQSLDQGLQFLIQYYNGEERAKGNILERFSAQQFPDLHSELNLSSLELGDSALYFCASSAGQGFSRSAWETQYFGPGTRLLVL.

Details on this clone: Compared with germline, one end of the junction differs, possibly owing to a read error. The sample holds other DNA sequences that translate to the same CDR3. V usage is TRBV19 and J usage is TRBJ1-3; 7 positions match TRBD1. This CDR3 has 15 residues. CDR1 is LNHDA and CDR2 is SQIVND in the germline V gene (reference sequence). In nucleotides, the CDR3 is TGCGCCAGTAGGAGGGGGGACAGCTCTGGAAACACCATATATTTT. It translates to CASRRGDSSGNTIYF.

The V call is TRBV9, the J call TRBJ1-1; a weak D match, TRBD1 (5 bases). CDR1 SGDLS and CDR2 YYNGEE come from the germline V gene. The CDR3 totals 14 residues. Trimming stripped 0 bases from V and 3 bases from J, with 9 bases between. The CDR3 DNA reads TGTGCCAGCAGCGTAGTTCAGGGATACACTGAAGCTTTCTTT. Translating it yields CASSVVQGYTEAFF.

The CDR3 DNA follows: TGCGCCAGCAGTGAGCCCATGCTAGGGGGCCGCTACGAGCAGTACTTC. Translating it yields CASSEPMLGGRYEQYF. This rearrangement joins TRBV10-2 to TRBJ2-5; 7 nucleotides match TRBD1. The J call is in doubt because the DNA end fits TRBJ2-7 better. Germline V gives CDR1 WSHSY, CDR2 SAAADI. The CDR3 covers 16 residues.

The V call is TRBV11-2, the J call TRBJ2-2; D unclear. The CDR3 runs 13 residues. Germline CDR1 reads SGHAT; CDR2 reads FQNNGV. V was pared by 2 bases and J by 5 bases, with 6 bases between. In DNA, the CDR3 is TGTGCCAGCAGCTTATTGGGAACCGGGGAGCTGTTTTTT. This sequence encodes CASSLLGTGELFF.

The V and J genes are TRBV9 and TRBJ1-3, with 7 bases identical to TRBD1. Germline CDR1 is SGDLS and CDR2 is YYNGEE. V lost 1 base and J lost 2; bases outside the gene matches: 6. The CDR3 has 16 amino acids. In nucleotides, the CDR3 is TGTGCCAGCAGCGTAACCGGGCAGGGGGCTGGAAACACCATATATTTT. Protein: CASSVTGQGAGNTIYF.

This chain joins TRBV10-2 and TRBJ2-5; D not resolved. The J call is doubtful: the DNA matches TRBJ2-7 better. Germline-derived CDR1 and CDR2 are WSHSY and SAAADI. The length of the CDR3 is 16 residues. The CDR3 loop is CASRARLAGPYYEQYF. The CDR3 bases are TGCGCCAGCAGGGCTCGCCTCGCAGGCCCTTACTACGAGCAGTACTTC.

The chain is built from TRBV15 and TRBJ2-5; D possibly uses TRBD1 or TRBD2 (6 bases each). The germline gives CDR1 LNHNV, CDR2 YYDKDF (reference sequence). The CDR3 extends over 13 amino acids. V lost 7 bases and J 7 bases, leaving 16 bases between the germline ends. This chain's CDR3 is CATTAGQDRTQYF. The CDR3 region has the DNA TGTGCCACCACCGCGGGACAAGATCGGACCCAGTACTTC.

The genes are TRBV6-1 and TRBJ1-2; 9 bases are a match to TRBD1. Per the germline V gene, CDR1 is MNHNS and CDR2 is SASEGT. The length of the CDR3 is 14 residues. The J segment lost 2 bases and the V segment lost 7 bases, leaving 5 bases of the junction unmatched. Here the CDR3 DNA reads TGTGCCAGCATGAGAGGACAGGGGAACTATGGCTACACCTTC. Translated, it gives CASMRGQGNYGYTF.

This chain links TRBV5-1 with TRBJ2-3; 7 bases agree with TRBD2. This CDR3 has 15 residues. With V trimmed by 1 base and J by 4 bases, 6 bases remained unmatched. CDR1 is SGHRS, CDR2 YFSETQ, per germline. CDR3 region: CASSLRGLGADTQYF. The CDR3, as DNA: TGCGCCAGCAGCTTGCGTGGACTAGGGGCAGATACGCAGTATTTT.

The chain couples TRBV9 to TRBJ2-2, with 7 bases matching TRBD1. The CDR3 extends over 17 amino acids. V was clipped by 5 bases and J by 0 bases; unmatched bases: 10. Germline CDR1 is SGDLS and CDR2 is YYNGEE. The CDR3 nucleotides read TGTGCCAGCAGTCGGACAGGCTCGAGGGCGAACACCGGGGAGCTGTTTTTT. It is translated as CASSRTGSRANTGELFF. The full variable domain, its missing parts supplied by reference TRBV9 and TRBJ2-2, is DSGVTQTPKHLITATGQRVTLRCSPRSGDLSVYWYQQSLDQGLQFLIQYYNGEERAKGNILERFSAQQFPDLHSELNLSSLELGDSALYFCASSRTGSRANTGELFFGEGSRLTVL.